A selection of T cell receptor beta chains follows, all from one sample in a study of cytomegalovirus exposure and HLA in healthy donors. The data were produced by immunoSEQ multiplex PCR, yet TCRdb's version contains in-frame clones alone and is incomplete. The sample consists of some 60,000 clones, around 84% of them appearing once. Sequencing was performed on PBMCs. The receptors stem from a male donor in good health and CMV-seronegative. Each CDR3 is given with its conserved first and last residue.

>TRBV30|TRBJ1-1|13
CAWSPGTYTEAFF
>TRBV5-4|TRBJ2-3|16
CASSLTSGLSTDTQYF
>TRBV5-4|TRBJ1-1|17
CASSLGGTVTVNTEAFF
>TRBV6-1|TRBJ1-4|15
CASSELNRGDEKLFF
>TRBV11-3|TRBJ2-2|14
CASAGQGARRELFF
>TRBV10-2|TRBJ2-1|17
CASSSRTTGRRYNEQFF
>TRBV7-9|TRBJ2-1|15
CASSLPGGRVYEQFF
>TRBV30|TRBJ1-2|13
CASRQVANYGYTF
>TRBV5-1|TRBJ1-3|16
CASSLERTGAGNTIYF
>TRBV5-4|TRBJ2-5|15
CASSLRYGGEETQYF
>TRBV7-9|TRBJ2-5|17
CASSTQPGLAGDETQYF
>TRBV7-9|TRBJ1-6|15
CASSFRGFNNSPLHF
>TRBV6-1|TRBJ2-1|14
CASTGGPSYNEQFF
>TRBV6-6|TRBJ1-2|13
CASTELSNYGYTF
>TRBV7-9|TRBJ2-5|15
CASSLEAGGRDEQYF
>TRBV9|TRBJ1-4|15
CASSVGAGSNEKLFF
>TRBV4-1|TRBJ1-2|18
CASSQEFPQGWPSYGYTF
>TRBV9|TRBJ1-6|13
CASSGDSGSPLHF
>TRBV6-5|TRBJ1-2|13
CASSAHVNYGYTF
>TRBV10-3|TRBJ2-3|16
CAISERGAGGTDTQYF
>TRBV18|TRBJ1-4|15
CASSPPGQPNEKLFF
>TRBV7-2|TRBJ2-6|16
CASPGITGPGANVLTF
>TRBV4-2|TRBJ1-1|12
CASTGEGTEAFF
>TRBV6-6|TRBJ1-1|14
CASSWDRGGTEAFF
>TRBV4-1|TRBJ1-4|14
CASSPQGTNEKLFF
>TRBV13|TRBJ2-3|17
CASSLGLWTSDSDTQYF
>TRBV4-3|NA|15
CASSQEWTGGYEQYF
>TRBV29-1|TRBJ2-7|14
CSVDRQGNSYEQYF
>TRBV7-2|TRBJ2-3|14
CASSRGGKRDTQYF
>TRBV25-1|TRBJ2-7|15
CASSESLAGLHEQYF
>TRBV10-3|TRBJ1-2|14
CAISEPTGDYGYTF
>TRBV4-3|TRBJ1-5|15
CASSQERTGGRLQHF
>TRBV5-4|TRBJ1-4|15
CASSPSTGLNEKLFF